This TCR beta chain was profiled in a study of shared clonotypes between healthy human individuals (dated by TCRdb to 2019 to 2021). Broadly, across the study: A couple of women and a few men aged 18 to 49 years were included in the cohort. Blood TCR repertoires of roughly five healthy adults were deeply sequenced to estimate repertoire size and the extent of clonotype sharing between individuals. Leukapheresis yielded between about 0.9 and 8.9 billion PBMCs per donor. To increase sequencing depth and limit assay-specific biases, TCR repertoire library preparation and sequencing were carried out by different laboratories using diverse techniques. Here is what the overall study found, with its caveats: Sampling was restricted to blood, and TCR repertoires in tissues likely differ from the TCR repertoires found in blood. Pairwise subsampling led to the expectation that sequencing depth would affect the degree of clonotype sharing among donors. Because the study included a small number of donors, the genetic and exposure-history diversity represented was limited.

The donors were healthy, HIV-negative adults who had no recently reported acute infections or vaccinations. Every donor was a Caucasian adult living in Nashville, Tennessee, USA. For unsorted samples, some 90 million PBMCs were counted and genomic DNA was extracted with the QIAamp DNA Blood Mini kit. Blood was collected by leukapheresis, and PBMCs were isolated by Ficoll-Histopaque density gradient centrifugation and then cryopreserved in liquid nitrogen vapor phase. Using the deep immunoSEQ assay, multiplex PCR amplified TCR CDR3 regions from genomic DNA. For each cell subset, the extracted genomic DNA was distributed evenly across all wells of several immunoSEQ 96-well plates, and each plate served as one replicate. For unsorted PBMC, 300 ng genomic DNA, equal to 32,000 or so T cell genomes, was loaded into each replicate PCR. Unsorted PBMC genomic DNA was sequenced across ten immunoSEQ deep assay plates. Purified libraries were quantified with a Qubit 3.0 fluorometer, sized on a Bioanalyzer 2100, and re-quantified with the KAPA Library Quantification kit. A separate single-read 150-cycle Illumina NextSeq 550 flow cell was used to sequence each immunoSEQ 96-well plate. From the authors' description of their analysis: Because the immunoSEQ output included only junctional sequences and no quality scores, the filtering could not be the same as the filtering used for full-length reads. To assign V/J genes and CDR3, sequences were annotated using PyIR, a Python wrapper for IgBLAST v1.9, with IMGT germline references. Reads were filtered out if the reads had weak V/J assignments (E-value above 1e-6), no CDR3, stop codons, out-of-frame junctions, or ambiguous translated residues. V3J clonotypes were defined as sequences sharing the same inferred V gene, J gene, and CDR3 amino acid sequence. Percentage overlap between repertoires was calculated by dividing the number of shared unique clonotypes by the size of the smaller repertoire. Richness of each repertoire was evaluated using RTK rarefaction, the Chao1 estimator, and Recon v2.1 estimates of unobserved clonotypes. TCRdb limited this immuneACCESS table to in-frame rearrangements with V and J called. A share of clones is missing; checked studies link under half to unresolved V genes, and the rest is unexplained. The V and J calls and clone size were taken over from that table, and D and trimming were inferred from the DNA. For this sample the table gives some 500,000 clones, of which around 80% were detected only once. In total, the top ten clones hold 9.5% to 15% of the sample.

On this clone itself: Its antigen is not yet known. Base-call qualities are not available, and no considerably larger clone is one nucleotide away.

Unmatched junction bases come to 9, with V trimmed by 4 bases and J by 11 bases. The CDR3 goes from the cysteine to the phenylalanine over 13 residues. The DNA shown is the 39-base CDR3, in frame from base 1. The germline V gene sets CDR1 to MDHEN and CDR2 to SYDVKM. This chain joins TRBV28 to TRBJ2-5; 8 of the junction bases match TRBD2. Sequencing was carried out using PBMCs. This TCR was sampled from a woman aged 40 to 55 in good health. Some clones in this sample may be carry-over from other donors' samples. CDR3 sequence: CASSSAGGREQYF. The sequenced DNA is TGTGCCAGCAGTTCGGCGGGAGGAAGGGAGCAGTACTTC.